This T cell receptor (beta chain) was observed in a study of identical twins. In TCRdb, the 5' RACE reads were re-called with MiXCR into one record per CDR3 protein. Of about 220,000 distinct CDR3 sequences listed, more than 6.5% are singletons. This clonotype was seen many times. The sample was also linked to a second study, of yellow fever vaccine responses in identical twins.

The sequencing sample was made of memory (CD45RO+) T cells sorted from blood. The clonotype was recovered from a woman younger than 30 in good health.

The CDR3 loop reads CASSFNERPRGLEQYF. The CDR3 DNA sequence: TGTGCCAGCAGCTTTAACGAAAGACCCCGGGGCCTCGAGCAGTACTTC. This chain links TRBV5-6 with TRBJ2-7; D might be TRBD1 or TRBD2, each matching 5 bases. V lost 2 bases and J 6 bases, leaving 21 bases between the germline ends. Germline V gene lookup returns CDR1 SGHDT and CDR2 YYEEEE. This CDR3 is 16 amino acids long.